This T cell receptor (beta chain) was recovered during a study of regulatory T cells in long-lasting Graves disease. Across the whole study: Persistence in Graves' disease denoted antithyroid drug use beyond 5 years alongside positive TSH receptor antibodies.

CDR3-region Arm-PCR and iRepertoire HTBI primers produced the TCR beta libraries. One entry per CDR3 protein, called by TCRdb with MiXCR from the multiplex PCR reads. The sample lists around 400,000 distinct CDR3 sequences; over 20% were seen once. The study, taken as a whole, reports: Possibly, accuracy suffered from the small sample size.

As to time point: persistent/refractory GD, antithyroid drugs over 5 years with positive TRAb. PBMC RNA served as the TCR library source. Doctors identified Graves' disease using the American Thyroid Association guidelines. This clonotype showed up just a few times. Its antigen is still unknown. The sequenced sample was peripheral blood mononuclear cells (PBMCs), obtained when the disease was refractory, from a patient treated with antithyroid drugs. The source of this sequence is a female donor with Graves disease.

In nucleotides, the CDR3 is TGCGCCAGCAGCCAAGGACTAGCGGGAGTGAGAGAGACCCAGTACTTC. Translated, it gives CASSQGLAGVRETQYF. This chain joins TRBV4-1 and TRBJ2-5; 12 bases line up with TRBD2. V was clipped by 1 base and J by 4 bases; unmatched bases: 4. CDR1 and CDR2 from the germline V gene are MGHRA and YSYEKL. The CDR3 has 16 amino acids.